This section outlines one T cell receptor beta chain sequence together with its context. These data come from a study of early stage breast cancer tumors. Only in-frame clones appear in the TCRdb table, and some are missing; sequencing was by immunoSEQ multiplex PCR. The sample lists 45,000 to 65,000 clones, about 77% occurring once. The TCR originated in a person aged 35-49 years with breast cancer. The sample comprised blood.

The CDR3 DNA reads TGTGCCAGCAGCCTGACAGGGTCACCCTACTACGAGCAGTACTTC. Its protein product is CASSLTGSPYYEQYF. The J gene is TRBJ2-7, the V gene TRBV5-5, with TRBD1 matching over 7 bases. V lost 4 bases and J lost 3; bases outside the gene matches: 10. This CDR3 comprises 15 residues. Per the germline V gene, CDR1 is SGHKS and CDR2 is YYEKEE (reference sequence).